This is a list of T cell receptor beta chains from one sample in a study of CD8+ T cells in alopecia areata. Only in-frame clones appear in the TCRdb table, and some are missing; sequencing was by immunoSEQ multiplex PCR. Among 180,000 or so clones listed, roughly 46% were seen once. The sequences come from CD8+ T cells sorted from blood, collected at approximately week 52, from a patient treated with tofacitinib. These receptors were collected from a human donor with alopecia areata. The CDR3 runs from the conserved cysteine through the conserved F or W. The order of the fields is V gene, CDR3 protein.

>TRBV7-9
CASSREGGGGYTF
>TRBV4-3
CASSQEGVPSYEQYF
>TRBV4-1
CASSQDSSGAYEQYF
>TRBV9
CASSQFGGTNYEQYF
>TRBV7-9
CASSLNRREWETQYF
>TRBV2
CASSPDGGTDTQYF
>TRBV4-3
CASSQDLRQGTSQETQYF
>TRBV7-9
CASSLKFGGEQYF
>TRBV4-2
CASSQDEAAYNEQFF
>TRBV5-1
CASRNPSGGIGTQYF
>TRBV13
CASSLGRGWANTDTQYF
>TRBV27
CASSWDRTDTQYF
>TRBV4-3
CASSQELAGGTYEQYF
>TRBV4-1
CASSVRGVGNQPQHF
>TRBV29-1
CSVLTSGSSYEQYF
>TRBV27
CASSTRDTWGAFF